This TCR beta chain comes out of a study of cytomegalovirus exposure and HLA in healthy donors. Amplification used 60 Vbeta primers and 13 Jbeta primers. Produced via immunoSEQ multiplex PCR; TCRdb's table is partial and in-frame only. The table includes about 140,000 clones, roughly three quarters detected once. The table lists this clone with a count of one. Its antigen is currently unknown. Points from the study as a whole: In a later analysis, 16,951 TCR beta sequences were associated with HLA alleles at 0.05 false discovery rate. It was assumed in the presence/absence analyses that sequencing depth was roughly uniform across donors.

The CDR3 has 13 amino acids. V was clipped by 7 bases and J by 4 bases, with 11 bases between them. Germline CDR1 is LNHDA and CDR2 is SQIVND (reference sequence). V and J are TRBV19 and TRBJ2-1; TRBD2 might be the D (6 bases). Sequencing was carried out using PBMCs. The TCR was taken from a man younger than 35 in good health and CMV-seronegative. CDR3 amino acids: CASMEGIYNEQFF. The CDR3 nucleotides are TGTGCCAGTATGGAGGGGATTTACAATGAGCAGTTCTTC.